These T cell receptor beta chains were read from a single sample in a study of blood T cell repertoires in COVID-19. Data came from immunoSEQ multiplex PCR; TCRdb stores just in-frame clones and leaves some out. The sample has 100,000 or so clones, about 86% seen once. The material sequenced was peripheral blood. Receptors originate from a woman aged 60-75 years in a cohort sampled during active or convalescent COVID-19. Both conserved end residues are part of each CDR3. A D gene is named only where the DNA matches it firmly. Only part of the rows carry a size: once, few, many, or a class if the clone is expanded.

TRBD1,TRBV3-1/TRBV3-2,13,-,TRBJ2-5,CASNRGIQETQYF,TGTGCCAGCAACAGGGGTATCCAAGAGACCCAGTACTTC
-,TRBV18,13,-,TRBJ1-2,CASSSRGGYGYTF,TGTGCCAGCTCCTCCCGGGGAGGTTATGGCTACACCTTC
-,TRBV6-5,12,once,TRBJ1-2,CACQGQAYGYTF,TGTGCCTGCCAGGGACAAGCCTATGGCTACACCTTC
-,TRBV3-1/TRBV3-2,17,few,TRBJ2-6,CASRDTVSLSGANVLTF,TGTGCCAGCAGAGACACAGTGTCCCTCTCTGGGGCCAACGTCCTGACTTTC
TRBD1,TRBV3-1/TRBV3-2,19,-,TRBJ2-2,CASSQDWGRAGGNMGELFF,TGTGCCAGCAGCCAAGATTGGGGCCGGGCAGGGGGCAATATGGGGGAGCTGTTTTTT
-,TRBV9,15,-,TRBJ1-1,CASSVGADRTAEAFF,TGTGCCAGCAGCGTAGGTGCGGATCGAACGGCTGAAGCTTTCTTT
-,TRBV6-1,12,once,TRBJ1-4,CASRTETEKLFF,TGTGCCAGCCGTACGGAGACCGAAAAACTGTTTTTT
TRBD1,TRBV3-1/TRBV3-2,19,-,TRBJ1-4,CASSQEAGQGALGNEKLFF,TGTGCCAGCAGCCAAGAGGCTGGACAGGGGGCGCTCGGAAATGAAAAACTGTTTTTT
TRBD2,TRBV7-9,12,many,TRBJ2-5,CASTGEGETQYF,TGTGCCAGCACCGGGGAGGGAGAGACCCAGTACTTC
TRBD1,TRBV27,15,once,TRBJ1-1,CASRPMSTGQGKAFF,TGTGCCAGCAGGCCTATGTCAACCGGACAGGGTAAGGCTTTCTTT
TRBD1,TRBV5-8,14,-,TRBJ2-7,CASSLEGQGDEQYF,TGTGCCAGCAGCTTGGAGGGACAGGGGGATGAGCAGTACTTC
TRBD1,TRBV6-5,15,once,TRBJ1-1,CASSYLGQGVVGAFF,TGTGCCAGCAGTTACCTGGGACAGGGAGTAGTAGGAGCTTTCTTT
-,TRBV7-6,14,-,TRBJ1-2,CASSLGGPDYGYTF,TGTGCCAGCAGCTTAGGCGGGCCAGACTATGGCTACACCTTC
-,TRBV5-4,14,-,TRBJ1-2,CASSLGQANYGYTF,TGTGCCAGCAGCTTGGGCCAGGCTAACTATGGCTACACCTTC
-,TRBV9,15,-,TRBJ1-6,CASSVDQGNNSPLHF,TGTGCCAGCAGCGTAGATCAGGGAAATAATTCACCCCTCCACTTT
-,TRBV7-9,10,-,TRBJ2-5,CAIGSEAQYF,TGTGCCATCGGGTCAGAGGCCCAGTACTTC
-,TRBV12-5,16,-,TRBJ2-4,CASGFGGGGGKNIQYF,TGTGCTAGTGGTTTTGGCGGGGGCGGGGGCAAAAACATTCAGTACTTC
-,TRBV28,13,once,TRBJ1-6,CASSSSNNSPLHF,TGTGCCAGCAGTTCCAGTAATAATTCACCCCTCCACTTT
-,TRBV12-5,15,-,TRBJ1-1,CASGLGSGTALEAFF,TGTGCTAGTGGTTTGGGATCCGGCACAGCCCTTGAAGCTTTCTTT
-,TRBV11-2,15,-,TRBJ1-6,CASSRGGSYNSPLHF,TGTGCCAGCAGCCGTGGAGGCTCCTATAATTCACCCCTCCACTTT
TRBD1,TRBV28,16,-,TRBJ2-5,CASSLGGTGLQETQYF,TGTGCCAGCAGTTTGGGGGGGACAGGGTTGCAGGAGACCCAGTACTTC
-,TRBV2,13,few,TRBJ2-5,CASSVIEQETQYF,TGTGCCAGCAGTGTAATAGAGCAAGAGACCCAGTACTTC
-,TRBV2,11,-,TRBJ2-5,CASSLMETQYF,TGTGCCAGCAGCCTAATGGAGACCCAGTACTTC
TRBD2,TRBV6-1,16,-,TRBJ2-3,CASSDLSGGERDTQYF,TGTGCCAGCAGTGATCTGAGCGGGGGGGAGCGAGATACGCAGTATTTT
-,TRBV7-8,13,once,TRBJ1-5,CASSFSSNQPQHF,TGTGCCAGCAGCTTCTCTTCCAATCAGCCCCAGCATTTT
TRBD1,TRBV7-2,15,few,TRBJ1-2,CASSWGQGRNYGYTF,TGTGCCAGCAGCTGGGGACAGGGGCGCAACTATGGCTACACCTTC
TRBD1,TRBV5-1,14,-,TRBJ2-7,CASSRQTGSNEQYF,TGCGCCAGCAGCCGCCAGACAGGGTCCAACGAGCAGTACTTC
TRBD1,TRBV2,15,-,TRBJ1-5,CASSVTGGSNQPQHF,TGTGCCAGCAGTGTGACAGGGGGCTCTAATCAGCCCCAGCATTTT
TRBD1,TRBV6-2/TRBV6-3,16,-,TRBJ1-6,CASSYPTGTLDSPLHF,TGTGCCAGCAGTTACCCGACAGGGACGCTTGATTCACCCCTCCACTTT
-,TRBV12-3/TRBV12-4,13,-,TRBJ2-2,CASSSTNTGELFF,TGTGCCAGCAGTTCTACCAACACCGGGGAGCTGTTTTTT
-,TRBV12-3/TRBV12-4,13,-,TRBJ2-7,CASRLASSYEQYF,TGTGCCAGCAGGCTAGCGTCCTCCTACGAGCAGTACTTC
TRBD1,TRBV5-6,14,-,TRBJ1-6,CASSRTGSGSPLHF,TGTGCCAGCAGCAGGACAGGGTCGGGTTCACCCCTCCACTTT
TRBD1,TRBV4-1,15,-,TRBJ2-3,CASSRVGQDEDTQYF,TGCGCCAGCAGCCGCGTGGGACAGGACGAGGATACGCAGTATTTT
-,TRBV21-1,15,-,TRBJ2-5,CASSNVGQGRETQYF,TGTGCCAGCAGCAACGTGGGACAGGGGAGGGAGACCCAGTACTTC
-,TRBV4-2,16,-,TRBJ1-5,CASSQAGGGADQPQHF,TGTGCCAGCAGCCAAGCGGGGGGAGGTGCGGATCAGCCCCAGCATTTT
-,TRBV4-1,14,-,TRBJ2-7,CASSRAGTPSEQYF,TGCGCCAGCAGTCGAGCCGGGACACCTTCCGAGCAGTACTTC
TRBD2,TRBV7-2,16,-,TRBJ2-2,CASSLLGIAGTGELFF,TGTGCCAGCAGCTTACTGGGGATAGCGGGAACCGGGGAGCTGTTTTTT
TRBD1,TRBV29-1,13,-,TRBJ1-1,CSVDRQGWTEAFF,TGCAGCGTAGACCGACAGGGCTGGACTGAAGCTTTCTTT
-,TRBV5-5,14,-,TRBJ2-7,CASSLRYSSYEQYF,TGTGCCAGCAGCTTGCGGTACAGCTCCTACGAGCAGTACTTC
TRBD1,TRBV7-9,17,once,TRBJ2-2,CASSLGRLQGDTGELFF,TGTGCCAGCAGCTTAGGACGGTTACAGGGGGACACCGGGGAGCTGTTTTTT
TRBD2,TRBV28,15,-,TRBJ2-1,CASMTSGASYNEQFF,TGTGCCAGCATGACTAGCGGGGCCTCCTACAATGAGCAGTTCTTC
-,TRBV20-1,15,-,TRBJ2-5,CSASLGGDPRETQYF,TGCAGTGCTAGTCTGGGGGGAGACCCCCGAGAGACCCAGTACTTC
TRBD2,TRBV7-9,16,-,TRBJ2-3,CASSLAGGVPTDTQYF,TGTGCCAGCAGCTTAGCGGGAGGGGTCCCCACAGATACGCAGTATTTT